Following are 27 T cell receptor beta chains from one sample sequenced in a study of T cells in women clearing cervical HPV infection. Clones were sequenced by immunoSEQ multiplex PCR, and TCRdb holds only the in-frame ones, with some missing. The sample has 15,000 or so clones, and its top ten clones hold 5.5% to 8%. The source material was blood buffy coat. The receptors derive from a woman between 18 and 75 years old with a cervical HPV16 infection that either progressed to CIN3+ or cleared (not recorded which).

Remarks on this clone: The CDR3 is cut off 3 residues early in the read; its end comes from the germline J gene. The rearrangement links TRBV7-2 to TRBJ1-2, with D tentatively TRBD1 (5 bases). This CDR3 spans 14 amino acids. The V gene's germline CDR1 is SGHTA and CDR2 FQGNSA. V gave up 0 bases and J gave up 4 bases, with 9 bases separating them. CDR3 DNA (partial): TGTGCCAGCAGCTTAGCGTCAGGGCTCTATGGC. Its protein is CASSLASGLYG. The complete CDR3 reads CASSLASGLYGYTF. The variable domain in full, completed from reference TRBV7-2 and TRBJ1-2, reads GAGVSQSPSNKVTEKGKDVELRCDPISGHTALYWYRQSLGQGLEFLIYFQGNSAPDKSGLPSDRFSAERTGGSVSTLTIQRTQQEDSAVYLCASSLASGLYGYTFGSGTRLTVV.

With regard to this clone: The read terminates 3 residues before the CDR3 end, so the remaining end is supplied by the germline J gene. This chain joins TRBV7-8 and TRBJ2-1; D gene uncertain. Trimming cost V 2 bases and J 3 bases, with 11 bases left between them. Germline assignment: CDR1 SGHVS and CDR2 FQNEAQ. This CDR3 spans 15 amino acids. The CDR3 loop is CASSLTNPNYNEQFF. The CDR3 DNA, read in part, is TGTGCCAGCAGCTTAACAAACCCCAACTACAATGAG. The entire variable domain, with the rest obtained from reference TRBV7-8 and TRBJ2-1, is as follows: GAGVSQSPRYKVAKRGQDVALRCDPISGHVSLFWYQQALGQGPEFLTYFQNEAQLDKSGLPSDRFFAERPEGSVSTLKIQRTQQEDSAVYLCASSLTNPNYNEQFFGPGTRLTVL.

This chain's CDR3 is CASSQLGGGNTGELFF. The CDR3 DNA, read in part, is TGTGCCAGTAGTCAACTAGGGGGGGGGAACACCGGGGAG. V is TRBV19 and J is TRBJ2-2; possible D gene TRBD2, 7 bases. The read ends 3 residues early relative to the CDR3; the germline J gene fills the gap. The CDR3 has 16 amino acids. Germline V gives CDR1 LNHDA, CDR2 SQIVND (reference sequence). The V and J ends lost 5 bases and 1 base respectively, with 14 bases between them.

Remarks on this clone: The CDR3 end lies 3 residues beyond the end of the read and is filled in from the germline J gene. The chain links TRBV20-1 to TRBJ2-7, with D tentatively TRBD1 (5 bases). Germline CDR1 reads DFQATT; CDR2 reads SNEGSKA (reference sequence). With 5 bases removed from V and 0 bases from J, the gap between germline ends came to 17 bases. The CDR3 is 15 residues long. The covered CDR3 bases are TGCAGTGCTTTCGAAACAGGTTCCAGCTCCTACGAG. The encoded protein is CSAFETGSSSYE. The whole CDR3 region reads CSAFETGSSSYEQYF.

A word on this clone: The read terminates 3 residues ahead of where the CDR3 ends, so the germline J gene completes it. The chain combines TRBV20-1 with TRBJ2-5; the D gene is possibly TRBD2 (5 bases). CDR3 length equals 15 residues. Deletions cut 3 bases from V and 2 bases from J, with 16 bases between. Germline values: CDR1 DFQATT, CDR2 SNEGSKA (reference sequence). This chain's CDR3 is CSASRNRQRQETQYF. The covered CDR3 bases are TGCAGTGCTAGCAGAAATCGGCAGCGGCAAGAGACC.

Details on this clone: The read gets to within 3 residues of the CDR3 end, and the germline J gene fills in the rest. This chain links TRBV20-1 with TRBJ2-5, with 11 bases aligning to TRBD2. Germline CDR1 DFQATT, CDR2 SNEGSKA (reference sequence). The CDR3 sequence is 15 residues long. Unmatched junction bases numbered 9, after V lost 6 bases and J lost 3 bases. The DNA read from the CDR3 is TGCAGTGCCACGGTAGCGGGGGGGCACAAAGAGACC. Translated: CSATVAGGHKET. The full CDR3 protein reads CSATVAGGHKETQYF.

Concerning this clone: The read halts 3 residues ahead of the CDR3 end, with the missing end drawn from the germline J gene. V usage is TRBV5-1 and J usage is TRBJ2-3; 7 bases fit TRBD1. Germline trimming cut 4 bases from V and 4 bases from J; bases unmatched to any gene: 6. This CDR3 is 14 amino acids long. CDR1 SGHRS and CDR2 YFSETQ come from the germline V gene. The covered CDR3 bases are TGCGCCAGCAGCCCACAGGGGCCGTCAGATACG. Amino acid sequence: CASSPQGPSDT. In full, the CDR3 is CASSPQGPSDTQYF. Full variable domain (remainder filled in from reference TRBV5-1 and TRBJ2-3): KAGVTQTPRYLIKTRGQQVTLSCSPISGHRSVSWYQQTPGQGLQFLFEYFSETQRNKGNFPGRFSGRQFSNSRSEMNVSTLELGDSALYLCASSPQGPSDTQYFGPGTRLTVL.

Regarding this clone: The sequenced fragment ends 3 residues before the CDR3 boundary, so the rest is inferred from the germline J gene. The chain uses TRBV7-2 and TRBJ2-5, with a possible D match to TRBD2 (6 bases). In germline, CDR1 is SGHTA, CDR2 FQGNSA. V dropped 5 bases and J dropped 5 bases, with 15 bases sitting between them. The CDR3 covers 14 residues. The CDR3 bases that were read are TGTGCCAGCAGCCAGCGGAGGGAGCAGGAGACC. Translating gives CASSQRREQET. The complete CDR3 reads CASSQRREQETQYF.

Comment on this clone: With the read ending 3 residues before the CDR3 end, the germline J gene is used to fill in that end. The rearrangement uses TRBV11-3 and TRBJ1-1; 8 nucleotides align to TRBD1. V gave up 5 bases and J gave up 6 bases; unmatched junction bases: 5. Germline loops: CDR1 SGHNT, CDR2 YENEEA. The CDR3 runs to 13 residues. The CDR3 bases that were read are TGTGCCAGCAGCGTGGGACAGGAGTCTGAA. Translation gives CASSVGQESE. The entire CDR3 sequence reads CASSVGQESEAFF.

According to its frequency, this clone is medium-sized (0.01 to 0.1%). The read stops 3 residues short of the end of the CDR3; the missing end is completed from the germline J gene. The rearrangement uses TRBV19 and TRBJ2-7, with 13 bases lining up with TRBD2. After removal of 10 bases from V and 2 bases from J, the junction contained 14 bases not matched to a gene. The germline V gene has CDR1 LNHDA and CDR2 SQIVND (reference sequence). This CDR3 contains 17 residues. The covered CDR3 bases are TGTGCCACCTCCCCCACTAGCGGGGGGGCACATCCCTACGAG. It encodes CATSPTSGGAHPYE. The full CDR3 sequence reads CATSPTSGGAHPYEQYF.

Remarks on this clone: The read ends 3 residues before the CDR3 terminus; that terminus is restored from the germline J gene. The chain joins TRBV5-1 to TRBJ2-5; TRBD2 matches 8 bases. Germline lookup yields CDR1 SGHRS and CDR2 YFSETQ. V trimming: 5 bases; J trimming: 5 bases; junction bases outside the gene matches: 5. The CDR3 is 13 amino acids. The CDR3 is CASSGSGVETQYF. The DNA read from the CDR3 is TGCGCCAGCAGTGGTAGCGGGGTGGAGACC.

Incomplete CDR3 DNA: TGTGCCAGCTCACCAGCTAGCGGGGGAGCAAATGAG. Amino acids: CASSPASGGANE. The CDR3 in its entirety is CASSPASGGANEQFF. V and J are TRBV18 and TRBJ2-1, with 10 bases fitting TRBD2. The CDR3 goes on 3 residues after the read ends, and that part is filled in from the germline J gene. The CDR3 covers 15 residues. J gave up 7 bases and V 2 bases, and 5 bases lay outside the gene matches. In germline, CDR1 is KGHSH, CDR2 LQKENI.

Comment on this clone: The read ends 3 residues early relative to the CDR3; the germline J gene fills the gap. The rearrangement joins TRBV10-3 to TRBJ2-5; 7 bases line up with TRBD2. The trim removed 7 bases at V and 2 bases at J, leaving 4 bases unmatched. The V gene's germline CDR1 is ENHRY and CDR2 SYGVKD. The CDR3 totals 13 residues. The covered CDR3 bases are TGTGCCATCAACAGCGGGGAGCAAGAGACC. Translation gives CAINSGEQET. From start to end, the CDR3 is CAINSGEQETQYF.

In the case of this clone: The read ends 3 residues shy of where the CDR3 ends; the end is completed using the germline J gene. This chain uses TRBV6-2 or TRBV6-3 with TRBJ1-1, with D possibly matching TRBD1 (5 bases). Trimming cost V 4 bases and J 0 bases, with 18 bases left between them. CDR3 size: 17 residues. Germline V gives CDR1 MNHEY, CDR2 SVGEGT. CDR3 sequence reads: CASSSDSGRGMNTEAFF. The CDR3 DNA, read in part, is TGTGCCAGCAGTTCCGACTCGGGGCGGGGAATGAACACTGAA.

CDR3 loop: CASSLDLNTEAFF. The DNA read from the CDR3 is TGTGCCAGCAGTCTCGACTTAAACACTGAA. The chain is built from TRBV28 and TRBJ1-1, with D unresolved. The read ends 3 residues shy of where the CDR3 ends; the end is completed using the germline J gene. Trimming took off 5 bases at V and 2 bases at J, with 9 bases between the two ends. Germline values: CDR1 MDHEN, CDR2 SYDVKM. The CDR3 covers 13 residues.

On this clone: Sequencing ends 3 residues short of the CDR3 end; the germline J gene provides the rest. The J gene is TRBJ1-5, the V gene TRBV28; 7 bases line up with TRBD1. V was pared by 6 bases and J by 2 bases, with 10 bases of the junction left unmatched. Germline V lookup: CDR1 MDHEN, CDR2 SYDVKM. The CDR3 covers 16 residues. The CDR3 DNA, read in part, is TGTGCCAGCAGACGAAGACAGGGTGGGGGCAATCAGCCC. Amino acids: CASRRRQGGGNQP. In full, the CDR3 is CASRRRQGGGNQPQHF.

Concerning this clone: The read ends 3 residues early relative to the CDR3; the germline J gene fills the gap. This chain connects TRBV4-1 to TRBJ2-3; TRBD2 matches 11 bases. Germline V gives CDR1 MGHRA, CDR2 YSYEKL. The CDR3 loop spans 15 amino acids. The CDR3: CASTRGSGGADTQYF. CDR3 DNA (partial): TGCGCCAGCACCCGGGGTAGCGGGGGGGCCGACACG.

To note about this clone: The read ends 3 residues early relative to the CDR3; the germline J gene fills the gap. The rearrangement uses TRBV5-1 and TRBJ1-2; 9 nucleotides match TRBD1. Germline CDR1 is SGHRS and CDR2 is YFSETQ. This CDR3 has 13 amino acids. J lost 6 bases, V lost 4 bases, and 4 bases had no gene match. Partial CDR3 DNA: TGCGCCAGCAGCCCTAGACAGGGGGATGGC. As protein: CASSPRQGDG. The whole CDR3 protein is CASSPRQGDGYTF. The full variable domain, with the rest looked up from reference TRBV5-1 and TRBJ1-2, is KAGVTQTPRYLIKTRGQQVTLSCSPISGHRSVSWYQQTPGQGLQFLFEYFSETQRNKGNFPGRFSGRQFSNSRSEMNVSTLELGDSALYLCASSPRQGDGYTFGSGTRLTVV.

Remarks on this clone: Read coverage stops 3 residues before the CDR3 terminus; the germline J gene supplies the remainder. The chain combines TRBV28 with TRBJ1-6; weak D call: TRBD1 (6 bases). The V and J ends lost 2 bases and 10 bases respectively, with 18 bases between them. The CDR3 extends over 16 amino acids. CDR1 MDHEN and CDR2 SYDVKM come from the germline V gene. This CDR3 is CASSLMTGNRRSPLHF. The sequenced part of the CDR3 DNA is TGTGCCAGCAGTTTAATGACAGGAAACAGAAGATCACCC.

A note on this clone: The CDR3 is cut off 3 residues early in the read; its end comes from the germline J gene. The V and J genes are TRBV20-1 and TRBJ2-7; 7 bases align to TRBD1. The CDR3 has 13 residues. The V segment lost 3 bases and the J segment 2 bases; nucleotides outside the gene matches: 4. Germline assignment: CDR1 DFQATT and CDR2 SNEGSKA (reference sequence). CDR3 bases read: TGCAGTGCTAGCCCGGGACAGCCCTACGAG. Translated: CSASPGQPYE. The whole CDR3 reads CSASPGQPYEQYF.

This chain's CDR3 is CASSRMGQINEKLFF. CDR3 DNA (partial): TGCGCCAGCAGCCGTATGGGACAGATTAATGAAAAA. The rearrangement links TRBV5-1 to TRBJ1-4; 7 bases fit TRBD1. The CDR3 is cut off 3 residues early in the read; its end comes from the germline J gene. The CDR3 covers 15 residues. The junction had 7 bases not matched to a gene; V was cut back by 4 bases and J by 4 bases. Per germline, CDR1 SGHRS and CDR2 YFSETQ.

Points on this clone: The observed sequence ends 3 residues before the CDR3 terminus, with the missing tail filled in from the germline J gene. The chain has TRBV11-2 and TRBJ1-4; a weak D match, TRBD1 (6 bases). The germline CDR1 and CDR2 sequences are SGHAT and FQNNGV. V lost 5 bases to trimming and J lost 4 bases, with 14 bases between them. The CDR3 is 15 amino acids. The CDR3 sequence is CASSLSGQNNEKLFF. The CDR3 bases that were read are TGTGCCAGCAGCCTAAGCGGACAGAATAATGAAAAA.

As concerns this clone: The CDR3 end falls 3 residues outside the read, so it is completed with the germline J gene. The J gene is TRBJ1-1, the V gene TRBV5-1; no clear D. CDR1 and CDR2 from the germline V gene are SGHRS and YFSETQ. This CDR3 is 14 amino acids long. The DNA read from the CDR3 is TGCGCCAGCAGCTTTGAAAGGGTAACTGATACG. Translating it yields CASSFERVTDT. The full CDR3 reads CASSFERVTDTAFF.

To note about this clone: The read terminates 3 residues ahead of where the CDR3 ends, so the germline J gene completes it. This sequence joins TRBV2 and TRBJ1-2; 8 bases match TRBD1. Germline CDR1 and CDR2: SNHLY and FYNNEI. The CDR3 contains 14 residues. V gave up 4 bases and J gave up 4 bases; unmatched junction bases: 5. CDR3 amino acids: CASSVGQATYGYTF. The sequenced part of the CDR3 DNA is TGTGCCAGCAGTGTGGGACAGGCGACCTATGGC.

A note on this clone: The read terminates 3 residues ahead of where the CDR3 ends, so the germline J gene completes it. V usage is TRBV9 and J usage is TRBJ1-1; possibly TRBD1 for D (5 bases). Trimming removed 0 bases from V and 0 bases from J, with 6 bases in between. Germline values: CDR1 SGDLS, CDR2 YYNGEE. The CDR3 is 14 residues long. CDR3 DNA (partial): TGTGCCAGCAGCGTAGCAGGGATGAACACTGAA. It specifies CASSVAGMNTE. The CDR3 reads in full as CASSVAGMNTEAFF. The full variable domain, its missing parts supplied by reference TRBV9 and TRBJ1-1, is DSGVTQTPKHLITATGQRVTLRCSPRSGDLSVYWYQQSLDQGLQFLIQYYNGEERAKGNILERFSAQQFPDLHSELNLSSLELGDSALYFCASSVAGMNTEAFFGQGTRLTVV.

To note about this clone: Read sequence stops 3 residues before the CDR3 end, and the germline J gene provides the missing end. This chain uses TRBV19 with TRBJ2-1; TRBD2 agrees at 13 bases. Germline V gene sequence: CDR1 LNHDA, CDR2 SQIVND (reference sequence). The CDR3 extends over 17 amino acids. Unmatched junction bases numbered 6, after V lost 4 bases and J lost 3 bases. CDR3 bases read: TGTGCCAGTAGTACCACTAGCGGGGGGGCCGGCTACAATGAG. This sequence encodes CASSTTSGGAGYNE. The entire CDR3 protein reads CASSTTSGGAGYNEQFF.

A word on this clone: The read halts 3 residues ahead of the CDR3 end, with the missing end drawn from the germline J gene. The genes are TRBV5-1 and TRBJ2-2, with 7 bases lining up with TRBD1. The CDR3 length is 15 residues. CDR1 SGHRS and CDR2 YFSETQ come from the germline V gene. V gave up 7 bases and J gave up 5 bases; unmatched junction bases: 11. CDR3 residues: CASGSRDRITGELFF. Incomplete CDR3 DNA: TGCGCCAGCGGTTCCCGGGACAGAATAACCGGGGAG.